The 12 T cell receptor beta chains reported below all come from one sample, sequenced in a study of blood T cell repertoires in COVID-19. Using immunoSEQ multiplex PCR, the repertoire was profiled, and TCRdb retains in-frame clones only, with some absent. This table holds approximately 230,000 clones, around nine tenths found once. Material for sequencing was peripheral blood. The receptor set was obtained from a woman in her thirties or forties who had recovered from COVID-19.

This rearrangement joins TRBV6-5 to TRBJ2-7; 8 positions agree with TRBD2. The CDR3 length is 16 residues. Germline CDR1 and CDR2: MNHEY and SVGAGI. With 0 bases clipped from V and 4 bases from J, the junction kept 8 bases outside the gene matches. The CDR3 protein is CASSYSKLAVVYEQYF. In DNA, the CDR3 is TGTGCCAGCAGTTACTCGAAACTAGCGGTTGTGTACGAGCAGTACTTC.

The J gene is TRBJ1-5, the V gene TRBV4-2; TRBD1 might be the D (6 bases). Looked up from germline, CDR1 is LGHNA and CDR2 is YNFKEQ. The CDR3 is 15 residues long. The germline V and J ends were trimmed by 7 bases and 7 bases, with 20 bases remaining between them. The CDR3, as DNA: TGTGCCAGCACTTCCGCGCGGGGGGCCCTCCAGCCCCAGCATTTT. It encodes CASTSARGALQPQHF.

J is TRBJ2-7 and V is TRBV10-3, with TRBD2 matching over 9 bases. Per germline, CDR1 ENHRY and CDR2 SYGVKD. The CDR3 runs 15 residues. Germline trimming cut 2 bases from V and 3 bases from J; bases unmatched to any gene: 5. This CDR3 reads CAISESSGSHYEQYF. The CDR3 region has the DNA TGTGCCATCAGTGAGAGTAGCGGGAGTCACTACGAGCAGTACTTC.

The rearrangement uses TRBV6-5 and TRBJ2-7, with TRBD1 matching over 7 bases. Germline lookup yields CDR1 MNHEY and CDR2 SVGAGI. CDR3 size: 16 residues. J gave up 2 bases and V 4 bases, and 11 bases lay outside the gene matches. The CDR3 bases are TGTGCCAGCAGTTTCGTTCTAGGTACAGGGGCCTACGAGCAGTACTTC. Its translation: CASSFVLGTGAYEQYF.

V usage is TRBV6-5 and J usage is TRBJ2-2; D might be TRBD2 (6 bases). The V end was cut by 5 bases, the J end by 9 bases, with 13 bases between. Germline lookup yields CDR1 MNHEY and CDR2 SVGAGI. This CDR3 region has 13 residues. The CDR3 sequence: CASSRQGGRELFF. CDR3 coding DNA: TGTGCCAGCAGTCGGCAGGGAGGCCGGGAGCTGTTTTTT.

The count of this clone is one. The chain combines TRBV7-2 with TRBJ2-7, with D possibly matching TRBD1 (8 bases). CDR1 is SGHTA, CDR2 FQGNSA, per germline. The CDR3 is 13 amino acids. The ends were cut back, 3 bases at V and 6 bases at J, with 12 bases in the middle. CDR3 nucleotides: TGTGCCAGCAGCTTGACAGGGGAGGGCGAGCAGTACTTC. Amino acid sequence: CASSLTGEGEQYF.

The V gene is TRBV7-9, the J gene TRBJ2-1, with 8 bases identical to TRBD2. This CDR3 is built from 13 residues. J was trimmed by 2 bases and V by 11 bases; bases with no gene match: 5. In germline, CDR1 is SEHNR, CDR2 FQNEAQ (reference sequence). Written as DNA, the CDR3 is TGTGCCCGTAGCGGGGACACCTACAATGAGCAGTTCTTC. This translates into CARSGDTYNEQFF.

The CDR3 here is CASSFRGGEGYTF. As DNA, the CDR3 is TGTGCCAGCAGTTTCCGGGGGGGTGAAGGCTACACCTTC. The chain combines TRBV27 with TRBJ1-2; TRBD1 is a possible D gene (5 bases). This CDR3 has 13 amino acids. Germline lookup yields CDR1 MNHEY and CDR2 SMNVEV (reference sequence). Trimming stripped 3 bases from V and 8 bases from J, with 13 bases between.

This rearrangement joins TRBV18 to TRBJ1-4; 7 bases fit TRBD1. V was pared by 1 base and J by 4 bases, with 9 bases of the junction left unmatched. This CDR3 spans 17 amino acids. Germline V gene data show CDR1 as KGHSH and CDR2 as LQKENI. The CDR3 region has the DNA TGTGCCAGCTCACCACAAGCCGGGACAGTCGGTAATGAAAAACTGTTTTTT. This translates into CASSPQAGTVGNEKLFF. Full variable domain (outside the CDR3, taken from reference TRBV18 and TRBJ1-4): NAGVMQNPRHLVRRRGQEARLRCSPMKGHSHVYWYRQLPEEGLKFMVYLQKENIIDESGMPKERFSAEFPKEGPSILRIQQVVRGDSAAYFCASSPQAGTVGNEKLFFGSGTQLSVL.

The CDR3 nucleotides read TGTGCCAGCAGCTTAGTACTCGGGAACACTGAAGCTTTCTTT. Residues: CASSLVLGNTEAFF. This sequence joins TRBV11-2 and TRBJ1-1; D not resolved. The CDR3 has 14 residues. Germline CDR1 is SGHAT and CDR2 is FQNNGV. Trimming took off 1 base at V and 1 base at J, with 7 bases between the two ends.

This chain connects TRBV6-5 to TRBJ2-1, with 7 bases fitting TRBD1. The V and J ends lost 4 bases and 0 bases, in that order; junction bases with no gene match: 6. The CDR3 runs 16 residues. Germline V gene sequence: CDR1 MNHEY, CDR2 SVGAGI. This chain's CDR3 is CASSSSRQGSYNEQFF. CDR3 bases: TGTGCCAGCAGTTCGAGCCGACAGGGCTCCTACAATGAGCAGTTCTTC.

The rearrangement uses TRBV30 and TRBJ1-2; D remains ambiguous. V lost 4 bases, J lost 4 bases, and 10 bases lay in between. This CDR3 contains 12 residues. The germline CDR1 and CDR2 sequences are GTSNPN and SVGIG (reference sequence). CDR3 DNA: TGTGCCTGGAATTCAGCGGTCTATGGCTACACCTTC. Its translation is CAWNSAVYGYTF.